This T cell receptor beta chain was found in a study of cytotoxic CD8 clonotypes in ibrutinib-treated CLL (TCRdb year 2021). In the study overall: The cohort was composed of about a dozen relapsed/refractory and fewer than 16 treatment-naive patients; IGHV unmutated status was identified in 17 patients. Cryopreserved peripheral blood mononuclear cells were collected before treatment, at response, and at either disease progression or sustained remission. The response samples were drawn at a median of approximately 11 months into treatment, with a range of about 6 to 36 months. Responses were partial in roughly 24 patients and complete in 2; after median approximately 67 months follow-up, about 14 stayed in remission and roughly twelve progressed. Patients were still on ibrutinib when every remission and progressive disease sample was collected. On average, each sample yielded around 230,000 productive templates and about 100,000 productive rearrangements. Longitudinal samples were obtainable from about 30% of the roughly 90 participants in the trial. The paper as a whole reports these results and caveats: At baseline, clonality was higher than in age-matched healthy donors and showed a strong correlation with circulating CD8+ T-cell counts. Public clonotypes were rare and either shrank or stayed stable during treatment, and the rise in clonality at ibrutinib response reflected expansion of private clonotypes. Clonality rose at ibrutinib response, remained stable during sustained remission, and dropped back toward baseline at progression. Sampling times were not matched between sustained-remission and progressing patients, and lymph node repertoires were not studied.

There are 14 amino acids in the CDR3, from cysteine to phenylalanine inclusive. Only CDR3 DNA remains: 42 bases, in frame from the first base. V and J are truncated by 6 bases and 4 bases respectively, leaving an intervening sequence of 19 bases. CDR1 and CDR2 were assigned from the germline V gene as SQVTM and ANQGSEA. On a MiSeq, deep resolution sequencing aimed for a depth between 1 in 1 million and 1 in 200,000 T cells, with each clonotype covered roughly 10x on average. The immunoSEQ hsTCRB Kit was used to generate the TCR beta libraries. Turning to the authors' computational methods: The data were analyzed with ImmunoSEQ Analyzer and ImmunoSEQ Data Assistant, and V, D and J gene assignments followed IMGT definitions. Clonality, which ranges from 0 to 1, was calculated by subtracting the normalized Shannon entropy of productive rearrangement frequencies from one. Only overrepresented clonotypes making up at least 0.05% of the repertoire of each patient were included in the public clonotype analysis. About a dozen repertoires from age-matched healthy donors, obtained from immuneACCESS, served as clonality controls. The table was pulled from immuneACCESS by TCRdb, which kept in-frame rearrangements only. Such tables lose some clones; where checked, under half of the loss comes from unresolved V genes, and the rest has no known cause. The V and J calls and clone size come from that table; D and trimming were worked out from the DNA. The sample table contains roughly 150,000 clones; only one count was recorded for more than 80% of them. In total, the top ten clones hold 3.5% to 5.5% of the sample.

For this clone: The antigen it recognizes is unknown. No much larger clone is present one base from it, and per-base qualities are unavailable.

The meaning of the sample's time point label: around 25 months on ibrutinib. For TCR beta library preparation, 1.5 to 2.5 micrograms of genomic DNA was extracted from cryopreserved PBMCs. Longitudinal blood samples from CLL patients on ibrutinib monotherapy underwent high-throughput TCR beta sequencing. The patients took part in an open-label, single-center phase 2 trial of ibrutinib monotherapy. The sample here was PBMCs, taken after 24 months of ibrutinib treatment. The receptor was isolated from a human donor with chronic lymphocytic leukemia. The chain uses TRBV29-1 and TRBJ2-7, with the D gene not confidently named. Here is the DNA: TGCAGCGTCCTCCAGACCCCGCTACCGTACGAGCAGTACTTC. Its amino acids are CSVLQTPLPYEQYF.